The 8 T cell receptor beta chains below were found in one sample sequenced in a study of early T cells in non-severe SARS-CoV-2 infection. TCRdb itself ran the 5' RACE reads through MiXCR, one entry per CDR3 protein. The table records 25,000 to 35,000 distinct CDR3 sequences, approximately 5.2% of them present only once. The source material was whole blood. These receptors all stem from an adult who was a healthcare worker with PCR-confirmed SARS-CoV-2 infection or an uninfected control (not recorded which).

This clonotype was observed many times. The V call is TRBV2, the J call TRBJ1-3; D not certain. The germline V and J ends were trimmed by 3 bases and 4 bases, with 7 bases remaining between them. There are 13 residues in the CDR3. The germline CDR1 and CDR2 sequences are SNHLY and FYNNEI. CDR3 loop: CASSDGIGNTIYF. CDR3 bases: TGTGCCAGCAGTGACGGCATCGGAAACACCATATATTTT.

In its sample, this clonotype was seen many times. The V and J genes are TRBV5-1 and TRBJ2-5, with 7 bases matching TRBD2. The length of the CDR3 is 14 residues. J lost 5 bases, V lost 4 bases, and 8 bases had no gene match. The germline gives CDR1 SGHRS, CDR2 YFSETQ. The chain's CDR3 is CASSPGTTFETQYF. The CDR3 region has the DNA TGCGCCAGCAGCCCCGGGACTACTTTCGAGACCCAGTACTTC.

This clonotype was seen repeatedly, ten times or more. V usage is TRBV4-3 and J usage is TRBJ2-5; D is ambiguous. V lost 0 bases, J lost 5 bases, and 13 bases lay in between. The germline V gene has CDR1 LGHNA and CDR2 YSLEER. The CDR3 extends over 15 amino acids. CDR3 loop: CASSQDGIAYETQYF. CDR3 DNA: TGCGCCAGCAGCCAAGATGGTATAGCCTACGAGACCCAGTACTTC.

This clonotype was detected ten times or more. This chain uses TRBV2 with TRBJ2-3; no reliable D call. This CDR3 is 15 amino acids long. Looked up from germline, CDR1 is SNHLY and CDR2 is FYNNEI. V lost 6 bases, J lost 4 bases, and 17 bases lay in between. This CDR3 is CASRLQRWESDTQYF. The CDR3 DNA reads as TGTGCCAGCAGACTACAGCGCTGGGAATCAGATACGCAGTATTTT.

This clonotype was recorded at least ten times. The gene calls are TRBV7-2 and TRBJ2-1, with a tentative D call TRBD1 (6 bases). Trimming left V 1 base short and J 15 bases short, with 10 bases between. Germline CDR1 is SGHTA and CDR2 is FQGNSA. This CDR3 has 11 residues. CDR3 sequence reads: CASSLDRVLFF. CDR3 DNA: TGTGCCAGCAGCTTAGACAGGGTGCTGTTCTTC.

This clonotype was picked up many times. CDR3 protein: CASSKRAGQGDYEQFF. Written as DNA, the CDR3 is TGTGCCAGCAGTAAAAGAGCGGGACAGGGGGACTATGAGCAGTTCTTC. J is TRBJ2-1 and V is TRBV6-2 or TRBV6-3, with 11 bases identical to TRBD1. V shed 5 bases and J 8 bases; nucleotides not matched to a gene: 11. Germline values: CDR1 MNHEY, CDR2 SVGEGT. The CDR3 loop spans 16 amino acids.

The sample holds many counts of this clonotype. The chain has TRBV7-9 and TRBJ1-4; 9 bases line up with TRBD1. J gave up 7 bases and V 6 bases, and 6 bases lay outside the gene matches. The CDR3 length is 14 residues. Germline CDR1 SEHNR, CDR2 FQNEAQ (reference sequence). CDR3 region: CASSLTGGLEKLFF. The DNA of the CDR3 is TGTGCCAGCAGTTTAACAGGGGGCCTTGAAAAACTGTTTTTT.

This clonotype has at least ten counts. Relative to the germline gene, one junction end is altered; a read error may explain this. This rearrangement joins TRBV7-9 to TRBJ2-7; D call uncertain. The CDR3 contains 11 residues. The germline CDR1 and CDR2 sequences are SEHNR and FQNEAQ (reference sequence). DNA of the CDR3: TGTGCCAGCAGCGTAGCCTACGAGCAGTACTTC. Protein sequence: CASSVAYEQYF.